These 31 T cell receptor beta chains came from one sample sequenced in a study of vaccination and CD4 T cells after COVID-19. What these receptors recognize is not known. Indicated treatment: approximately 10-day PBMC culture with coronavirus spike peptide pools or control peptides (ViraFEST assay). Sequencing of cultured CD4+ T cell DNA used the Oncomine TCR Beta short-read assay. TCRdb ran MiXCR on the PCR reads and lists one entry per CDR3 protein. Of about 18,000 distinct CDR3 sequences in the sample, 78% are singletons; the top ten hold about 16%. The sample in question was CD4+ T cells from blood, cultured in vitro, obtained after SARS-CoV-2 vaccination. The receptor source for this set is a human donor who received a COVID-19 vaccine.

This chain uses TRBV7-2 with TRBJ2-5; no reliable D call. CDR3 size: 17 residues. Germline V gene sequence: CDR1 SGHTA, CDR2 FQGNSA. The V end was cut by 1 base, the J end by 1 base, with 16 bases between. CDR3 loop: CASSLEFGIWSQETQYF. The CDR3 DNA is TGTGCCAGCAGCTTAGAATTTGGGATATGGTCCCAAGAGACCCAGTACTTC. The variable domain in full, completed from reference TRBV7-2 and TRBJ2-5, reads GAGVSQSPSNKVTEKGKDVELRCDPISGHTALYWYRQSLGQGLEFLIYFQGNSAPDKSGLPSDRFSAERTGGSVSTLTIQRTQQEDSAVYLCASSLEFGIWSQETQYFGPGTRLLVL.

This clonotype was seen just once. This chain links TRBV2 with TRBJ1-2, with D unresolved. The germline gives CDR1 SNHLY, CDR2 FYNNEI. Trimming removed 4 bases at V and 2 bases at J, with 5 bases between. The CDR3 sequence is 12 residues long. The CDR3 DNA reads TGTGCCAGCAGTGGCAGGAACTATGGCTACACCTTC. It is translated as CASSGRNYGYTF.

The V call is TRBV6-1, the J call TRBJ1-3, with unresolved D. Deletions cut 11 bases from V and 1 base from J, with 9 bases between. There are 12 residues in the CDR3. Germline V gene lookup returns CDR1 MNHNS and CDR2 SASEGT. The CDR3 here is CAGLVSGNTIYF. The CDR3 region has the DNA TGTGCCGGCCTCGTATCTGGAAACACCATATATTTT.

The genes are TRBV6-1 and TRBJ2-2, with 12 bases identical to TRBD1. CDR1 is MNHNS and CDR2 is SASEGT in the germline V gene. The V segment lost 6 bases and the J segment 5 bases; nucleotides outside the gene matches: 16. CDR3 length equals 19 residues. CDR3 region: CASRLASGGQGAYTGELFF. CDR3 sequence (DNA): TGTGCCAGCAGGCTAGCCTCTGGGGGACAGGGGGCGTATACCGGGGAGCTGTTTTTT.

This chain links TRBV20-1 with TRBJ1-2; a weak D match, TRBD1 (5 bases). The CDR3 extends over 12 amino acids. From germline, CDR1 is DFQATT and CDR2 SNEGSKA (reference sequence). V gave up 2 bases and J gave up 7 bases, with 11 bases separating them. DNA for the CDR3: TGCAGTGCTAGAATGGCAGGGAGTGGCTACACCTTC. Protein product: CSARMAGSGYTF.

The rearrangement uses TRBV6-5 and TRBJ1-5; D remains ambiguous. V lost 2 bases and J 5 bases, leaving 10 bases between the germline ends. Germline V CDR1 and CDR2: MNHEY, SVGAGI. The CDR3 consists of 14 residues. This CDR3 reads CASSYQGFDQPQHF. The CDR3 nucleotides read TGTGCCAGCAGTTACCAAGGGTTCGATCAGCCCCAGCATTTT.

This chain uses TRBV5-1 with TRBJ1-2; the D gene is possibly TRBD1 (6 bases). The length of the CDR3 is 14 residues. CDR1 is SGHRS, CDR2 YFSETQ, per germline. V dropped 2 bases and J dropped 0 bases, with 8 bases sitting between them. The CDR3 region is CASSFGTTNYGYTF. The CDR3 nucleotides read TGCGCCAGCAGCTTCGGGACAACTAACTATGGCTACACCTTC. Looking up the rest from reference TRBV5-1 and TRBJ1-2 gives the full variable domain: KAGVTQTPRYLIKTRGQQVTLSCSPISGHRSVSWYQQTPGQGLQFLFEYFSETQRNKGNFPGRFSGRQFSNSRSEMNVSTLELGDSALYLCASSFGTTNYGYTFGSGTRLTVV.

The rearrangement links TRBV19 to TRBJ1-3; D not resolved. V lost 4 bases and J 2 bases, leaving 6 bases between the germline ends. CDR1 LNHDA and CDR2 SQIVND come from the germline V gene (reference sequence). The CDR3 is 13 amino acids. As DNA, the CDR3 is TGTGCCAGTAGTAGGGCAGCTGGAAACACCATATATTTT. Its protein product is CASSRAAGNTIYF.

The chain couples TRBV24-1 to TRBJ1-5; weak D call: TRBD1 (5 bases). The germline V gene has CDR1 KGHDR and CDR2 SFDVKD. This CDR3 spans 16 amino acids. The V gene lost 2 bases and the J gene lost 6 bases, with 16 bases spanning the gap. CDR3 protein: CATSDSGGAAIQPQHF. The DNA for the CDR3 is TGTGCCACCAGTGATTCTGGGGGAGCCGCAATTCAGCCCCAGCATTTT.

The DNA of the CDR3 is TGTGCCAGCAGTTTTGGAGGGCAGCCCCAGCATTTT. It specifies CASSFGGQPQHF. The J gene is TRBJ1-5, the V gene TRBV12-3 or TRBV12-4; no reliable D call. CDR3 size: 12 residues. The V gene lost 3 bases and the J gene lost 7 bases, with 7 bases spanning the gap.

This chain connects TRBV6-5 to TRBJ2-2; D gene unclear. Per the germline V gene, CDR1 is MNHEY and CDR2 is SVGAGI. This CDR3 region has 12 residues. Trimming removed 1 base from V and 7 bases from J, with 4 bases in between. CDR3 residues: CASSYWGGELFF. CDR3 nucleotide sequence: TGTGCCAGCAGTTACTGGGGCGGGGAGCTGTTTTTT.

This clonotype was recorded only once. The chain links TRBV7-6 to TRBJ2-5, with 9 bases lining up with TRBD1. V trimming: 5 bases; J trimming: 2 bases; junction bases outside the gene matches: 3. The V gene's germline CDR1 is SGHVS and CDR2 FNYEAQ. The CDR3 is made up of 14 amino acids. The DNA for the CDR3 is TGTGCCAGCAGCCTGGACAGGGGACAAGAGACCCAGTACTTC. The encoded protein is CASSLDRGQETQYF.

The chain couples TRBV15 to TRBJ1-1, with D hard to call. The CDR3 spans 15 residues. CDR1 and CDR2 (germline): LNHNV, YYDKDF (reference sequence). V gave up 1 base and J gave up 2 bases, with 11 bases separating them. Here the CDR3 reads CATSRVGVQNTEAFF. The CDR3 region has the DNA TGTGCCACCAGCAGAGTCGGTGTCCAAAACACTGAAGCTTTCTTT.

There are a few counts of this clonotype. J is TRBJ1-6 and V is TRBV6-5; D call uncertain. This CDR3 comprises 14 residues. Germline values: CDR1 MNHEY, CDR2 SVGAGI. The V end lost 4 bases, the J end lost 6 bases, and 10 bases lay between the germline ends. The CDR3, as DNA: TGTGCCAGCAGTTTAAGGACCCCTAATTCACCCCTCCACTTT. Translated: CASSLRTPNSPLHF.

This rearrangement joins TRBV5-4 to TRBJ1-5; the match to TRBD1 covers 8 bases. J lost 3 bases, V lost 4 bases, and 15 bases had no gene match. There are 18 residues in the CDR3. Germline values: CDR1 SGHNT, CDR2 YYREEE (reference sequence). The CDR3 region is CASSPNLDRARVNQPQHF. CDR3 nucleotides: TGTGCCAGCAGCCCTAATTTGGACAGGGCGCGGGTCAATCAGCCCCAGCATTTT.

This chain connects TRBV11-3 to TRBJ1-1; a weak D match, TRBD1 (5 bases). Per germline, CDR1 SGHNT and CDR2 YENEEA. Deletions cut 1 base from V and 0 bases from J, with 21 bases between. CDR3 length: 19 amino acids. The CDR3 sequence: CASSLGYPGMRRVNTEAFF. The CDR3 DNA sequence: TGTGCCAGCAGCTTAGGATACCCAGGGATGAGAAGGGTGAACACTGAAGCTTTCTTT.

The V and J genes are TRBV11-3 and TRBJ2-7; no firm D call. This CDR3 spans 15 amino acids. The germline V and J ends were trimmed by 3 bases and 2 bases, with 14 bases remaining between them. Germline V gene lookup returns CDR1 SGHNT and CDR2 YENEEA. Here the CDR3 reads CASSFGDTRAYEQYF. The CDR3 nucleotides are TGTGCCAGCAGCTTTGGCGACACCCGAGCCTACGAGCAGTACTTC.

The rearrangement links TRBV5-1 to TRBJ1-5; D may be TRBD1 (5 bases). The ends were cut back, 4 bases at V and 6 bases at J, with 14 bases in the middle. The CDR3 is 14 residues long. The germline V gene has CDR1 SGHRS and CDR2 YFSETQ. For the CDR3, the DNA is TGCGCCAGCAGCAAGGGGTATTCGGGTCAGCCCCAGCATTTT. Its protein is CASSKGYSGQPQHF.

The chain links TRBV6-5 to TRBJ1-1, with 8 bases that match TRBD1. This CDR3 comprises 16 residues. J lost 2 bases, V lost 2 bases, and 7 bases had no gene match. CDR1 is MNHEY, CDR2 SVGAGI, per germline. In DNA form, the CDR3 reads TGTGCCAGCAGTTACGGCAGGGGGCTAGACAACACTGAAGCTTTCTTT. The encoded protein is CASSYGRGLDNTEAFF.

The CDR3 protein is CAWVLGTEAFF. In DNA form, the CDR3 reads TGTGCCTGGGTTTTGGGAACTGAAGCTTTCTTT. The chain uses TRBV30 and TRBJ1-1; D remains unclear. Looked up from germline, CDR1 is GTSNPN and CDR2 is SVGIG (reference sequence). Trimming stripped 5 bases from V and 5 bases from J, with 9 bases between. CDR3 length: 11 residues.

The V call is TRBV5-1, the J call TRBJ2-3; 9 positions agree with TRBD2. The germline gives CDR1 SGHRS, CDR2 YFSETQ. The junction had 3 bases not matched to a gene; V was cut back by 4 bases and J by 3 bases. This CDR3 comprises 14 residues. CDR3 in DNA: TGCGCCAGCAGCCCGGGACTAGCTACAGATACGCAGTATTTT. Amino acids: CASSPGLATDTQYF.

The chain joins TRBV15 to TRBJ1-2; no reliable D call. CDR3 length equals 16 residues. Germline CDR1 LNHNV, CDR2 YYDKDF (reference sequence). V shed 0 bases and J shed 4 bases, with 15 bases lying between them. The CDR3 sequence: CATSRDLGRTSYGYTF. CDR3 sequence (DNA): TGTGCCACCAGCAGAGATTTAGGACGTACTTCCTATGGCTACACCTTC.

The chain has TRBV6-1 and TRBJ2-3; TRBD1 agrees at 8 bases. V lost 4 bases to trimming and J lost 4 bases; unmatched junction nucleotides: 7. Germline CDR1 MNHNS, CDR2 SASEGT. The CDR3 is 15 residues long. CDR3: CASSGLDRVADTQYF. The CDR3 nucleotides read TGTGCCAGCAGTGGACTGGACAGGGTCGCAGATACGCAGTATTTT.

V is TRBV30 and J is TRBJ2-1, with a weak D call TRBD2 (6 bases). Trimming shortened V by 2 bases and J by 5 bases, and 19 bases separated the two germline ends. The CDR3 runs 16 residues. Germline V gene data show CDR1 as GTSNPN and CDR2 as SVGIG (reference sequence). The CDR3 spells CAWSFMGLSADNEQFF. The CDR3 bases are TGTGCCTGGAGTTTTATGGGACTGAGCGCGGACAATGAGCAGTTCTTC.

The V call is TRBV7-9, the J call TRBJ1-5; the D is unclear. This CDR3 has 16 residues. Per the germline V gene, CDR1 is SEHNR and CDR2 is FQNEAQ (reference sequence). Deletions cut 3 bases from V and 2 bases from J, with 14 bases between. CDR3 loop: CASSFGSSGGNQPQHF. The CDR3 nucleotides are TGTGCCAGCAGCTTTGGGTCCTCCGGGGGCAATCAGCCCCAGCATTTT.

This clonotype is medium-sized (0.01 to 0.1%). The chain couples TRBV18 to TRBJ1-1; D is possibly TRBD1 (5 bases). V was clipped by 3 bases and J by 3 bases, with 17 bases between them. There are 16 residues in the CDR3. Germline V lookup: CDR1 KGHSH, CDR2 LQKENI. The CDR3 region is CASSPSWLGVDTEAFF. In DNA form, the CDR3 reads TGTGCCAGCTCACCTTCTTGGTTGGGGGTGGACACTGAAGCTTTCTTT.

The genes are TRBV6-5 and TRBJ2-7; 7 bases align to TRBD1. CDR3 length equals 14 residues. J gave up 6 bases and V 2 bases, and 7 bases lay outside the gene matches. CDR1 is MNHEY, CDR2 SVGAGI, per germline. In nucleotides, the CDR3 is TGTGCCAGCAGTTACAGGGACAGTCTTGGCGAGCAGTACTTC. Translated: CASSYRDSLGEQYF.

V and J are TRBV15 and TRBJ2-4; 8 bases match TRBD2. With V trimmed by 1 base and J by 14 bases, 16 bases remained unmatched. Germline V gives CDR1 LNHNV, CDR2 YYDKDF (reference sequence). This CDR3 contains 16 residues. The CDR3 nucleotides read TGTGCCACCAGCAGAGTGATACGGGGGGGCCCACCTAAGAAGTACTTC. Amino acids: CATSRVIRGGPPKKYF. Complete variable domain (other parts from reference TRBV15 and TRBJ2-4): DAMVIQNPRYQVTQFGKPVTLSCSQTLNHNVMYWYQQKSSQAPKLLFHYYDKDFNNEADTPDNFQSRRPNTSFCFLDIRSPGLGDTAMYLCATSRVIRGGPPKKYFGAGTRLSVL.

V gene TRBV12-3 or TRBV12-4 combines with J gene TRBJ2-3, with D perhaps matching TRBD1 (7 bases). The CDR3 has 17 residues. V lost 1 base and J 5 bases, leaving 19 bases between the germline ends. The CDR3, as DNA: TGTGCCAGCAGTTTAGGCCTACAGGGGAGGCACATAGATACGCAGTATTTT. Translation: CASSLGLQGRHIDTQYF.

This rearrangement joins TRBV19 to TRBJ1-1; a possible D gene is TRBD1 (5 bases). V was cut by 0 bases and J by 1 base, with 6 bases left in between. The CDR3 consists of 14 residues. Germline V lookup: CDR1 LNHDA, CDR2 SQIVND (reference sequence). The CDR3 DNA sequence: TGTGCCAGTAGTATAGAGCAGGGGAACACTGAAGCTTTCTTT. Translation gives CASSIEQGNTEAFF.

The chain carries TRBV10-2 and TRBJ1-5; D gene unclear. Germline V CDR1 and CDR2: WSHSY, SAAADI. The V end lost 4 bases, the J end lost 6 bases, and 10 bases lay between the germline ends. The CDR3 has 13 amino acids. For the CDR3, the DNA is TGCGCCAGCAGTGTTGTGTGGGGTCAGCCCCAGCATTTT. It yields the protein CASSVVWGQPQHF.